These 11 T cell receptor beta chains were all obtained from the same sample, sequenced in a study of cytomegalovirus exposure and HLA in healthy donors. The primer mix had 60 Vbeta and 13 Jbeta primers. Sequencing used immunoSEQ multiplex PCR; TCRdb keeps in-frame clones, though not all of them. The sample consists of over 90,000 clones, around 70% of them appearing once. The sequencing sample was made of PBMCs. The receptors were gathered from a woman aged 50 to 60 in good health and CMV-seropositive.

The chain employs TRBV4-2 and TRBJ1-5, with 7 bases lining up with TRBD1. The CDR3 spans 15 residues. Germline loops: CDR1 LGHNA, CDR2 YNFKEQ. V lost 0 bases and J lost 7; bases outside the gene matches: 6. The CDR3 spells CASSQDPDRAQPQHF. CDR3 bases: TGTGCCAGCAGCCAAGATCCCGACAGGGCCCAGCCCCAGCATTTT.

This chain connects TRBV5-1 to TRBJ2-1; 12 bases fit TRBD2. Germline values: CDR1 SGHRS, CDR2 YFSETQ. V lost 0 bases to trimming and J lost 4 bases; unmatched junction nucleotides: 2. This CDR3 spans 16 amino acids. The DNA of the CDR3 is TGCGCCAGCAGCTTGGTAGGGACTAGCGGGTACAATGAGCAGTTCTTC. It is translated as CASSLVGTSGYNEQFF.

The rearrangement links TRBV30 to TRBJ1-2, with 8 bases fitting TRBD1. V shed 5 bases, J shed 7 bases, and the junction held 18 bases outside the gene matches. The CDR3 is 16 amino acids. From germline, CDR1 is GTSNPN and CDR2 SVGIG (reference sequence). CDR3 sequence reads: CAWLRAGGAGLLGYTF. The CDR3 region has the DNA TGTGCCTGGCTTCGGGCAGGGGGCGCAGGTCTGCTTGGCTACACCTTC.

The DNA of the CDR3 is TGTGCCAGCAGCTTACAGGGGGCGCAAAGTCAGCCCCAGCATTTT. This gives the protein CASSLQGAQSQPQHF. The chain has TRBV7-2 and TRBJ1-5; the match to TRBD1 covers 8 bases. There are 15 residues in the CDR3. Germline V gene lookup returns CDR1 SGHTA and CDR2 FQGNSA. The V segment lost 2 bases and the J segment 6 bases; nucleotides outside the gene matches: 6.

The DNA of the CDR3 is TGTGCCAGCAGCTTTCTAGCGGGAGGTTCCGAGCAGTACTTC. It yields the protein CASSFLAGGSEQYF. The V and J genes are TRBV7-8 and TRBJ2-7, with 11 bases aligning to TRBD2. The germline V gene encodes CDR1 SGHVS and CDR2 FQNEAQ. V shed 3 bases, J shed 6 bases, and the junction held 4 bases outside the gene matches. This CDR3 region has 14 residues.

The chain recombines TRBV27 with TRBJ2-2, with TRBD2 identical over 11 bases. V dropped 2 bases and J dropped 1; count of bases not matched to a gene: 0. Per the germline V gene, CDR1 is MNHEY and CDR2 is SMNVEV (reference sequence). This CDR3 spans 16 amino acids. CDR3 protein: CASSLGTSGNTGELFF. As DNA, the CDR3 is TGTGCCAGCAGTTTAGGGACTAGCGGGAACACCGGGGAGCTGTTTTTT.

This clone was observed a single time. The chain employs TRBV2 and TRBJ2-7, with TRBD2 as a possible D gene (5 bases). The germline V and J ends were trimmed by 4 bases and 4 bases, with 14 bases remaining between them. The CDR3 sequence is 14 residues long. Germline V gene lookup returns CDR1 SNHLY and CDR2 FYNNEI. CDR3 residues: CASSGAFSVYEQYF. The CDR3 nucleotides are TGTGCCAGCAGTGGGGCATTTAGCGTTTACGAGCAGTACTTC.

This clone was detected only a few times. This sequence joins TRBV19 and TRBJ1-5, with D unresolved. Germline V gene data show CDR1 as LNHDA and CDR2 as SQIVND (reference sequence). Trimming pared 0 bases from V and 4 bases from J, leaving 13 bases between. CDR3 length equals 16 residues. CDR3 amino acids: CASSIDHGVWNQPQHF. In nucleotides, the CDR3 is TGTGCCAGTAGTATAGATCACGGGGTTTGGAATCAGCCCCAGCATTTT.

The chain carries TRBV6-5 and TRBJ1-2; no definite D call. CDR1 is MNHEY, CDR2 SVGAGI, per germline. Between the trimmed V and J ends, which lost 7 bases and 3 bases, there was a span of 15 bases. This CDR3 spans 14 amino acids. In DNA, the CDR3 is TGTGCCAGCACTGTTTTTCCGCTAGACTATGGCTACACCTTC. It translates to CASTVFPLDYGYTF.

The chain recombines TRBV4-1 with TRBJ1-5; 10 nucleotides line up with TRBD1. The germline CDR1 and CDR2 sequences are MGHRA and YSYEKL. V was pared by 4 bases and J by 1 base, with 1 base of the junction left unmatched. This CDR3 spans 15 amino acids. CDR3 sequence reads: CASSRGQGSNQPQHF. CDR3 nucleotide sequence: TGCGCCAGCAGCCGGGGACAGGGGAGCAATCAGCCCCAGCATTTT.

The rearrangement uses TRBV9 and TRBJ2-1, with 9 bases lining up with TRBD2. This CDR3 spans 13 amino acids. V dropped 1 base and J dropped 8; count of bases not matched to a gene: 1. CDR1 is SGDLS, CDR2 YYNGEE, per germline. The chain's CDR3 is CASSVRTSDEQFF. The CDR3 DNA sequence: TGTGCCAGCAGCGTAAGGACTAGCGATGAGCAGTTCTTC.